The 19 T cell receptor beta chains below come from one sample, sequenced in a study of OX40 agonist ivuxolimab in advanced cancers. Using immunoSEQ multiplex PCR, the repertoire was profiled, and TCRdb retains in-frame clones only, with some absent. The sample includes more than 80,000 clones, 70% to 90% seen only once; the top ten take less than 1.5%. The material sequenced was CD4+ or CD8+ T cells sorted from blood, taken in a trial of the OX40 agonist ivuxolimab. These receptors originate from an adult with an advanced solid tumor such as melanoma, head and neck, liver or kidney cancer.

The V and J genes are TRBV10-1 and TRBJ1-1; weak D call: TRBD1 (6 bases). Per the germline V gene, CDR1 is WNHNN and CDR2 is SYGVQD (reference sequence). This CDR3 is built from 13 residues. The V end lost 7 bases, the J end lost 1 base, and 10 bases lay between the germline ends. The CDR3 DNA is TGCGCCAGCACCGGACAGCCGAACACTGAAGCTTTCTTT. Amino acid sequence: CASTGQPNTEAFF.

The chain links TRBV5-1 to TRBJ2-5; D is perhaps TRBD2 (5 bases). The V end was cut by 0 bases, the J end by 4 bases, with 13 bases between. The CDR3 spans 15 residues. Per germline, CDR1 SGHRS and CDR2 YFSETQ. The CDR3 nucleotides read TGCGCCAGCAGCTTGGGGCCGACTATTGCAGAGACCCAGTACTTC. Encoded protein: CASSLGPTIAETQYF.

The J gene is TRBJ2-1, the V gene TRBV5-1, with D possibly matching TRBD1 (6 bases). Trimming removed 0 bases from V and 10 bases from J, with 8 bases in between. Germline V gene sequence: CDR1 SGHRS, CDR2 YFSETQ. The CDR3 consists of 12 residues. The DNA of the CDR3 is TGCGCCAGCAGCTTGGCCGGACAGGAGCAGTTCTTC. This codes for CASSLAGQEQFF. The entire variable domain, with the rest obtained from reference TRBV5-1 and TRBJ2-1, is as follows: KAGVTQTPRYLIKTRGQQVTLSCSPISGHRSVSWYQQTPGQGLQFLFEYFSETQRNKGNFPGRFSGRQFSNSRSEMNVSTLELGDSALYLCASSLAGQEQFFGPGTRLTVL.

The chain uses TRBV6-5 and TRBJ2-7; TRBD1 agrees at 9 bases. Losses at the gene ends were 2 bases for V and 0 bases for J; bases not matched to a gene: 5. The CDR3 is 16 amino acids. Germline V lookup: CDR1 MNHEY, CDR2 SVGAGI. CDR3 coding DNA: TGTGCCAGCAGTTACCTCCCGGGACAGGGCTCCTACGAGCAGTACTTC. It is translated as CASSYLPGQGSYEQYF.

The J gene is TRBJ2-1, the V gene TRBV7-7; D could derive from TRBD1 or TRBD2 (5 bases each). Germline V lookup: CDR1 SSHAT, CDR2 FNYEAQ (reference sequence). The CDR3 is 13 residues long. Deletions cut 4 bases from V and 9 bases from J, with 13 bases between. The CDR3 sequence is CASSWDLQGEQFF. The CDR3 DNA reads TGTGCCAGCAGCTGGGACCTCCAGGGTGAGCAGTTCTTC.

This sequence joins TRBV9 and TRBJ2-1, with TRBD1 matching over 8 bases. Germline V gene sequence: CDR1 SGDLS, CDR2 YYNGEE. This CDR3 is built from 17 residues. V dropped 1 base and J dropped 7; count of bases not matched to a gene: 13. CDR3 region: CASSVFPGQGTPNEQFF. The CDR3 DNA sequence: TGTGCCAGCAGCGTATTTCCCGGACAGGGAACCCCAAATGAGCAGTTCTTC.

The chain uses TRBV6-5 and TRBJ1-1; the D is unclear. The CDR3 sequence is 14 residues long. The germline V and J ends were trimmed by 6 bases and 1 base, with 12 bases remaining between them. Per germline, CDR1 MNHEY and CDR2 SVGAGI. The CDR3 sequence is CASSAGLTNTEAFF. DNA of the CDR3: TGTGCCAGCAGCGCGGGGTTAACGAACACTGAAGCTTTCTTT.

The CDR3 sequence is CAAPDRVGNEKLFF. The CDR3 nucleotides are TGTGCCGCTCCTGACAGGGTTGGTAATGAAAAACTGTTTTTT. The chain couples TRBV30 to TRBJ1-4; 7 nucleotides line up with TRBD1. The CDR3 totals 14 residues. V dropped 8 bases and J dropped 4; count of bases not matched to a gene: 10. The germline CDR1 and CDR2 sequences are GTSNPN and SVGIG (reference sequence).

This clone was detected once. The CDR3 spells CAWERGRSGILSPLHF. In DNA form, the CDR3 reads TGTGCCTGGGAGCGGGGGCGTTCGGGGATCCTTTCACCCCTCCACTTT. V and J are TRBV30 and TRBJ1-6; possible D gene TRBD1, 6 bases. Trimming pared 5 bases from V and 9 bases from J, leaving 23 bases between. Germline CDR1 and CDR2: GTSNPN and SVGIG (reference sequence). The CDR3 contains 16 residues. Full variable domain (remainder filled in from reference TRBV30 and TRBJ1-6): SQTIHQWPATLVQPVGSPLSLECTVEGTSNPNLYWYRQAAGRGLQLLFYSVGIGQISSEVPQNLSASRPQDRQFILSSKKLLLSDSGFYLCAWERGRSGILSPLHFGNGTRLTVT.

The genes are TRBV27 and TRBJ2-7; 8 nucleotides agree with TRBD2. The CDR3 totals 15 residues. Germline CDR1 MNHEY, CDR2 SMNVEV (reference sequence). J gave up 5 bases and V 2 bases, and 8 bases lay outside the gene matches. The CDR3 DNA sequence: TGTGCCAGCAGTTTAGGGGTTAGCGGGGCCCACGAGCAGTACTTC. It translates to CASSLGVSGAHEQYF.

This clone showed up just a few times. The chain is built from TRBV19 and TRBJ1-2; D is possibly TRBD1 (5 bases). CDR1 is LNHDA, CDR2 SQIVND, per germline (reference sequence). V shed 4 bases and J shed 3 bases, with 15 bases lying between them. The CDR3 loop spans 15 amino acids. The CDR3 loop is CASSTSQGSDYGYTF. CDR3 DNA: TGTGCCAGTAGTACATCGCAGGGTTCCGACTATGGCTACACCTTC.

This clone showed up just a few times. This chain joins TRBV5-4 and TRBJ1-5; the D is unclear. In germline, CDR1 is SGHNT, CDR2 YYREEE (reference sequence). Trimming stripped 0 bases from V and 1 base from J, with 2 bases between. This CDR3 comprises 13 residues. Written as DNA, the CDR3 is TGTGCCAGCAGCTTGGAGAGCAATCAGCCCCAGCATTTT. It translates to CASSLESNQPQHF. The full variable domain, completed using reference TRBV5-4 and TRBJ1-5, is ETGVTQSPTHLIKTRGQQVTLRCSSQSGHNTVSWYQQALGQGPQFIFQYYREEENGRGNFPPRFSGLQFPNYSSELNVNALELDDSALYLCASSLESNQPQHFGDGTRLSIL.

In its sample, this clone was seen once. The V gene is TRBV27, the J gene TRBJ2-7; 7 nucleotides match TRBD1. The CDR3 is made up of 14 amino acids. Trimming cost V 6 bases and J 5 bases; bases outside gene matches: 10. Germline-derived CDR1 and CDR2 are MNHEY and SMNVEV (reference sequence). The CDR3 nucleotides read TGTGCCAGCAGCCCCGACAGGGATCGGGACGAGCAGTACTTC. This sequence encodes CASSPDRDRDEQYF.

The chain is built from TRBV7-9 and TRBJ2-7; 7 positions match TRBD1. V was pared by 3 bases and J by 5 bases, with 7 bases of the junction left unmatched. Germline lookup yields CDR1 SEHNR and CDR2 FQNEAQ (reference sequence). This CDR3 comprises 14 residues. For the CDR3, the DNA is TGTGCCAGCAGCTTTCCGGACAGGTCCCACGAGCAGTACTTC. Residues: CASSFPDRSHEQYF.

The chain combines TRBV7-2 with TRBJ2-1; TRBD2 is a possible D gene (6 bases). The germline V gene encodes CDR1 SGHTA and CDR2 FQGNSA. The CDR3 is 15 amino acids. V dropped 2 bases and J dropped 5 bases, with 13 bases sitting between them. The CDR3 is CASSLTGRTNNEQFF. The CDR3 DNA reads TGTGCCAGCAGCTTAACGGGACGGACTAACAATGAGCAGTTCTTC.

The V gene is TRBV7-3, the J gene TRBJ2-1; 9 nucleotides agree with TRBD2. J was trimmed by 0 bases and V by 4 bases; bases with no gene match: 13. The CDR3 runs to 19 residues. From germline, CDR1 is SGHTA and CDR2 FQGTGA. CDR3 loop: CASSSPHSGSQSSYNEQFF. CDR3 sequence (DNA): TGTGCCAGCAGCTCCCCCCATAGCGGGAGCCAGAGCTCCTACAATGAGCAGTTCTTC.

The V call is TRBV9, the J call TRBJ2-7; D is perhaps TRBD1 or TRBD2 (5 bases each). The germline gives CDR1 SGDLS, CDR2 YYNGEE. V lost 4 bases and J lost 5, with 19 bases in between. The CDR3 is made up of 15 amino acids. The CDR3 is CASSKRVGVDDEQYF. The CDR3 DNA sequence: TGTGCCAGCAGCAAGCGAGTGGGGGTGGACGACGAGCAGTACTTC.

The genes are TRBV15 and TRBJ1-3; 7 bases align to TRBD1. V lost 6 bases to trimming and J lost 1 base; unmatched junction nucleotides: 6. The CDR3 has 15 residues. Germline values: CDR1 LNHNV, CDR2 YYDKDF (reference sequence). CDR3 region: CATSPDRASGNTIYF. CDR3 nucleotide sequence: TGTGCCACCAGTCCCGACAGGGCATCTGGAAACACCATATATTTT.

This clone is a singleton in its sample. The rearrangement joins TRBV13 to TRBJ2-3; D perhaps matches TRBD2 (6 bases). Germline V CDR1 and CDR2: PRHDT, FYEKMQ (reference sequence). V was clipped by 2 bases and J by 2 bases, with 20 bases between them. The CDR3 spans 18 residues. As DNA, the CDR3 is TGTGCCAGCAGCTTAAACCGGCGGCGGGGATCTTTCACAGATACGCAGTATTTT. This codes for CASSLNRRRGSFTDTQYF.